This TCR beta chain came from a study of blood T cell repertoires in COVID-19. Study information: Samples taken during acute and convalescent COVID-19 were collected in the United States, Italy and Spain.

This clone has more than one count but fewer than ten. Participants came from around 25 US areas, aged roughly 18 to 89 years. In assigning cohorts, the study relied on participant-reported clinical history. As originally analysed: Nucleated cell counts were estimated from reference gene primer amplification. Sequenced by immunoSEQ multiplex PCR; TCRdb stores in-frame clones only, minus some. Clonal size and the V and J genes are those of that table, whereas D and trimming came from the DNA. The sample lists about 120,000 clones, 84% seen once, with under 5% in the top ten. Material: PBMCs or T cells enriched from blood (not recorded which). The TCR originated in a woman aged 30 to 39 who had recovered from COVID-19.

CDR3 region: CASMASGSFYEQYF. CDR3 coding DNA: TGTGCCAGCATGGCTAGCGGGAGTTTCTACGAGCAGTACTTC. The chain recombines TRBV6-5 with TRBJ2-7, with 10 bases aligning to TRBD2. CDR3 length: 14 amino acids. With 7 bases clipped from V and 3 bases from J, the junction kept 6 bases outside the gene matches. The germline V gene encodes CDR1 MNHEY and CDR2 SVGAGI.